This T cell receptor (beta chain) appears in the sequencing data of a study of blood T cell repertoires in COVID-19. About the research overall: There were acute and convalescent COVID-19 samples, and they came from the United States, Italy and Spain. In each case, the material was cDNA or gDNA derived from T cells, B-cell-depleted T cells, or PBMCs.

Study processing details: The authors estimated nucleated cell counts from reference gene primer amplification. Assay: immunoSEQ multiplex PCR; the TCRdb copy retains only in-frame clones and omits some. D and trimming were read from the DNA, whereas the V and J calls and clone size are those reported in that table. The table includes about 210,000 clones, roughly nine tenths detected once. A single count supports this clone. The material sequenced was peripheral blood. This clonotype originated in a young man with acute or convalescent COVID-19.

CDR3 amino acids: CASSLAREDGYTF. DNA for the CDR3: TGTGCCAGCAGCTTAGCACGGGAAGATGGCTACACCTTC. The chain is built from TRBV7-3 and TRBJ1-2; D remains ambiguous. Trimming shortened V by 2 bases and J by 6 bases, and 10 bases separated the two germline ends. Per germline, CDR1 SGHTA and CDR2 FQGTGA. This CDR3 is 13 amino acids long.